The clone carrying this TCR beta chain was seen repeatedly, ten times or more. Its antigen remains unknown. The observed sequence ends 3 residues before the CDR3 terminus, with the missing tail filled in from the germline J gene. CVID subjects were neither ill nor on immunomodulatory or immunosuppressive medication at sampling. Sequencing input was equivalent genomic DNA from CVID and controls. The method was immunoSEQ multiplex PCR; TCRdb's version includes in-frame clones alone and lacks a portion of them. The sample contains about 33,000 clones, none occurring once; less than 8% lies in the top ten. Germline V lookup: CDR1 SQVTM, CDR2 ANQGSEA. V was clipped by 4 bases and J by 1 base, with 16 bases between them. The CDR3 has 15 amino acids. This record comes from a study of T cell clonality in common variable immunodeficiency. Study-level results: Links between repertoire features and CVID complications were heterogeneity-limited. Reportedly, TCR beta sequences from common variable immunodeficiency showed fewer deletions and N-nucleotide insertions. Compared with controls, CVID subjects had fewer shared TCRbeta clones.

The chain carries TRBV29-1 and TRBJ1-1; no reliable D call. This TCR came from a human donor with common variable immunodeficiency. Material for sequencing was peripheral blood mononuclear cells. CDR3 sequence: CSVASLGYRNTEAFF. CDR3 DNA, as far as it was read: TGCAGCGTTGCGTCATTAGGGTATCGGAACACTGAA.